This TCR beta chain was recorded in a study of CD8+ T cells in alopecia areata. For the study at large: Patients remained on tofacitinib for 6 to 18 months and then went 6 months without it. Severity among treated patients was scored by the percentage of scalp area affected.

J lost 0 bases, V lost 5 bases, and 7 bases had no gene match. The germline V gene encodes CDR1 MDHEN and CDR2 SYDVKM. The CDR3 has 19 residues. Isolated RNA was reverse transcribed into cDNA used as the sequencing template. Generated by immunoSEQ multiplex PCR, the TCRdb table keeps only in-frame clones and is missing some. This table holds around 200,000 clones, 45% to 75% found once. This clone has only a few counts. Regarding treatment: oral pan-JAK inhibitor, 5-10 mg twice daily. The chain combines TRBV28 with TRBJ2-6; 13 nucleotides match TRBD2. This specimen consisted of CD4+ T cells sorted from blood, obtained at week 4, from a patient treated with tofacitinib. This TCR was recovered from a human donor with alopecia areata. CDR3 sequence: CASSVGGLAGFSGANVLTF. Written as DNA, the CDR3 is TGTGCCAGCAGTGTAGGGGGACTAGCGGGATTCTCTGGGGCCAACGTCCTGACTTTC.